This T cell receptor beta chain was captured by sequencing in a study of persistence of HIV-infected CD4 T cells. Study-wide context: A median of approximately eight years of suppressive ART preceded sampling. Findings of the study overall: Antigen-responding cells were enriched for degenerate expanded CDR3beta sequences.

The libraries were made with immunoSEQ version 4 in survey mode. Libraries were prepared by immunoSEQ multiplex PCR; TCRdb keeps only in-frame clonotypes and omits some of them. The table shows tens of thousands of clones, with roughly four fifths occurring only once. The stimulus was lysate of CMV-infected fibroblasts, roughly 9.2 ug/mL. Sorted nonresponding memory CD4+ T cells were CD40L-negative, CD69-negative, CD45RO-high. This CDR3 spans 13 amino acids. The V gene lost 2 bases and the J gene lost 14 bases, with 16 bases spanning the gap. Germline assignment: CDR1 SGHTA and CDR2 FQGTGA. As concerns this clone: Its antigen is as yet unknown.

The sequencing here drew on CD4+ T cells sorted from PBMCs after approximately 19-hour stimulation, taken from a patient who received antiretroviral therapy. This chain links TRBV7-3 with TRBJ2-1; D might be TRBD1 (5 bases). The sequence derives from an adult man with HIV who was CMV-seropositive. The CDR3 bases are TGTGCCAGCAGCTTATCCCCGACAGAGAGTAAGTTCTTC. It translates to CASSLSPTESKFF.